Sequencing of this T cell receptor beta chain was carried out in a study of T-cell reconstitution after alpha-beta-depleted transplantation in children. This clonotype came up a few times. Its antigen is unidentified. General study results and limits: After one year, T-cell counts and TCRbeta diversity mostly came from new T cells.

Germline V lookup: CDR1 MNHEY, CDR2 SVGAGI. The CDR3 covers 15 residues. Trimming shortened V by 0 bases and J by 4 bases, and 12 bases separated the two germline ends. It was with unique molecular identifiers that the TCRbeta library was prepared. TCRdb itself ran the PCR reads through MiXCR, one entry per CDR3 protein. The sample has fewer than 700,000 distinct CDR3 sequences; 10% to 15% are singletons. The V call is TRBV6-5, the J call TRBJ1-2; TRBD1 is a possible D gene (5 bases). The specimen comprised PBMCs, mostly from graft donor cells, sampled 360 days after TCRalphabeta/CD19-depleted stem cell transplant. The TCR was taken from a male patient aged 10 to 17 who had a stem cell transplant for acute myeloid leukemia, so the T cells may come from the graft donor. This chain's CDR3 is CASSYSRDGPYGYTF. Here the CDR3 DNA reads TGTGCCAGCAGTTACTCGCGGGACGGACCCTATGGCTACACCTTC.